This TCR beta chain was profiled in a study of response to subunit inactivated influenza vaccine. TCRdb recomputed calls from the RT-PCR reads with MiXCR, one row per CDR3 protein. Of more than 600,000 distinct CDR3 sequences listed, around 18% are singletons. V was pared by 7 bases and J by 7 bases, with 22 bases between. The CDR3 runs to 15 residues. The sample in question was PBMCs from blood, obtained roughly 5 days after vaccination. The chain recombines TRBV12-3 or TRBV12-4 with TRBJ1-2; D is possibly TRBD1 (5 bases). The source is a man aged 45-60 years who received an inactivated influenza vaccine. CDR3 residues: CASTSALSLQGGYTF. The CDR3 DNA reads TGTGCCAGCACCTCCGCCCTTTCCCTTCAGGGTGGCTACACCTTC.